The 17 T cell receptor beta chains below were found in one sample sequenced in a study of T cell responses to AZD1222 COVID-19 vaccine (dated by TCRdb to 2020 to 2022). The receptor library was made with the immunoSEQ multiplex PCR assay. The table was pulled from immuneACCESS by TCRdb, which kept in-frame rearrangements only. Such tables lose some clones; where checked, under half of the loss comes from unresolved V genes, and the rest has no known cause. This sample lists about 140,000 clones; 80% to 95% were detected once. Clones ranked in the top ten supply about 3.7% of the sample. The intended sense of this specimen's time point label: about 28 days (+/-7) after the second vaccine dose. The starting material was peripheral blood, obtained 28 days after the second AZD1222 dose. The receptors were sampled from an adult who received the AZD1222 COVID-19 vaccine.

This clone was seen only a few times. This rearrangement joins TRBV18 to TRBJ1-1, with D possibly matching TRBD1 (6 bases). The CDR3 consists of 14 residues. CDR1 is KGHSH and CDR2 is LQKENI in the germline V gene. The germline V and J ends were trimmed by 5 bases and 1 base, with 11 bases remaining between them. DNA of the CDR3: TGTGCCAGCTCAGTCCGGGACAAGAACACTGAAGCTTTCTTT. This encodes CASSVRDKNTEAFF.

V is TRBV6-5 and J is TRBJ1-5; 7 bases map to TRBD1. The CDR3 spans 12 residues. Trimming removed 5 bases from V and 9 bases from J; junction bases left unmatched: 4. Germline CDR1 and CDR2: MNHEY and SVGAGI. The CDR3 loop reads CASSTGAPPQHF. CDR3 bases: TGTGCCAGCAGTACAGGGGCCCCGCCCCAGCATTTT.

This rearrangement joins TRBV7-9 to TRBJ1-2, with D unresolved. This CDR3 region has 16 residues. The germline V gene encodes CDR1 SEHNR and CDR2 FQNEAQ (reference sequence). V dropped 4 bases and J dropped 2 bases, with 17 bases sitting between them. CDR3 loop: CASSSGGNNLNYGYTF. The DNA for the CDR3 is TGTGCCAGCAGCTCCGGAGGGAACAACCTGAACTATGGCTACACCTTC.

The V gene is TRBV2, the J gene TRBJ1-1; 10 bases line up with TRBD1. Germline V gene sequence: CDR1 SNHLY, CDR2 FYNNEI. The CDR3 runs 15 residues. Losses at the gene ends were 5 bases for V and 4 bases for J; bases not matched to a gene: 7. This CDR3 reads CASSFRDRGSTEAFF. The CDR3, as DNA: TGTGCCAGCAGTTTCCGGGACAGGGGAAGCACTGAAGCTTTCTTT.

The chain combines TRBV12-2 with TRBJ1-2. TRBV12-2 counts as a pseudogene. The CDR3 spans 10 residues. CDR3 in amino acids: CASRLAGSTF. Written as DNA, the CDR3 is TGTGCAAGTCGCTTAGCGGGGTCTACCTTC.

The CDR3: CASSSRQGASGNYGYTF. CDR3 coding DNA: TGTGCCAGCAGCTCGAGACAGGGGGCGAGTGGCAACTATGGCTACACCTTC. The chain couples TRBV7-2 to TRBJ1-2; TRBD1 agrees at 10 bases. There are 17 residues in the CDR3. The germline gives CDR1 SGHTA, CDR2 FQGNSA. Trimming took 4 bases from V and 2 from J; bases not matched to a gene: 10. Using reference TRBV7-2 and TRBJ1-2 for the parts outside the CDR3, the full variable domain is GAGVSQSPSNKVTEKGKDVELRCDPISGHTALYWYRQSLGQGLEFLIYFQGNSAPDKSGLPSDRFSAERTGGSVSTLTIQRTQQEDSAVYLCASSSRQGASGNYGYTFGSGTRLTVV.

The chain couples TRBV19 to TRBJ2-3; D is unresolved. V was trimmed by 8 bases and J by 3 bases, leaving 12 bases between them. The CDR3 runs 13 residues. Germline V gene sequence: CDR1 LNHDA, CDR2 SQIVND (reference sequence). The CDR3 sequence is CASAWQHTDTQYF. The DNA of the CDR3 is TGTGCCAGTGCCTGGCAACATACAGATACGCAGTATTTT. Full variable domain (missing parts from reference TRBV19 and TRBJ2-3): DGGITQSPKYLFRKEGQNVTLSCEQNLNHDAMYWYRQDPGQGLRLIYYSQIVNDFQKGDIAEGYSVSREKKESFPLTVTSAQKNPTAFYLCASAWQHTDTQYFGPGTRLTVL.

The rearrangement links TRBV7-9 to TRBJ2-3; maybe TRBD2 (6 bases). The V gene's germline CDR1 is SEHNR and CDR2 FQNEAQ (reference sequence). This CDR3 comprises 15 residues. Trimming took off 1 base at V and 0 bases at J, with 8 bases between the two ends. CDR3 DNA: TGTGCCAGCAGCTTAGTGCGGGGCAGCACAGATACGCAGTATTTT. Its translation: CASSLVRGSTDTQYF.

This clone occurred a few times. The V and J genes are TRBV6-2 or TRBV6-3 and TRBJ2-7, with D uncertain. V shed 2 bases and J shed 4 bases, with 6 bases lying between them. Germline CDR1 MNHEY, CDR2 SVGEGT. The CDR3 extends over 12 amino acids. In DNA, the CDR3 is TGTGCCAGCAGTTACAGAGCGTACGAGCAGTACTTC. Its protein is CASSYRAYEQYF.

This clone was found once. The chain is built from TRBV28 and TRBJ1-6, with 7 bases lining up with TRBD1. The CDR3 runs to 14 residues. Unmatched junction bases numbered 1, after V lost 3 bases and J lost 5 bases. Germline CDR1 reads MDHEN; CDR2 reads SYDVKM. CDR3 nucleotide sequence: TGTGCCAGCAGTTTGACAGGGAATAATTCACCCCTCCACTTT. Translating it yields CASSLTGNNSPLHF.

This CDR3 is CASSLGSGAGQPQHF. As DNA, the CDR3 is TGTGCCAGCAGTTTAGGGTCAGGGGCTGGTCAGCCCCAGCATTTT. The chain carries TRBV28 and TRBJ1-5, with D maybe TRBD1 (6 bases). The CDR3 covers 15 residues. Germline assignment: CDR1 MDHEN and CDR2 SYDVKM. V lost 2 bases and J 6 bases, leaving 14 bases between the germline ends.

The chain recombines TRBV2 with TRBJ1-1; the D gene is possibly TRBD1 (6 bases). Germline V gives CDR1 SNHLY, CDR2 FYNNEI. V shed 5 bases and J shed 0 bases, with 10 bases lying between them. The CDR3 runs 14 residues. The CDR3 here is CASSQTGMNTEAFF. The CDR3, as DNA: TGTGCCAGCAGTCAGACAGGAATGAACACTGAAGCTTTCTTT.

CDR3 sequence (DNA): TGTGCCAGCAGCTGGACAGGGGGCGATCAGCCCCAGCATTTT. This sequence encodes CASSWTGGDQPQHF. The chain recombines TRBV7-3 with TRBJ1-5; 11 bases map to TRBD1. Trimming cost V 4 bases and J 5 bases; bases outside gene matches: 1. Germline CDR1 and CDR2: SGHTA and FQGTGA. This CDR3 is built from 14 residues.

The rearrangement links TRBV3-1 (or the pseudogene TRBV3-2) to TRBJ1-2, with D tentatively TRBD1 (6 bases). CDR1 and CDR2 (germline): LGHDT, YNNKEL (reference sequence). This CDR3 has 17 residues. V was shortened by 1 base and J by 6 bases, with 21 bases between the two germline ends. For the CDR3, the DNA is TGTGCCAGCAGCCAAGGGTTCGGGGGCAGGTCGGGAAATGGCTACACCTTC. It translates to CASSQGFGGRSGNGYTF.

V gene TRBV11-2 combines with J gene TRBJ1-1; D is undetermined. Germline V gives CDR1 SGHAT, CDR2 FQNNGV. The V end was cut by 3 bases, the J end by 4 bases, with 18 bases between. The CDR3 length is 16 residues. The CDR3 nucleotides read TGTGCCAGCAGCTTGGGTACCGTGGTGTGGAGCACTGAAGCTTTCTTT. It encodes CASSLGTVVWSTEAFF.

The V gene is TRBV28, the J gene TRBJ1-5, with 7 bases lining up with TRBD1. The germline CDR1 and CDR2 sequences are MDHEN and SYDVKM. The CDR3 is made up of 14 amino acids. V was clipped by 6 bases and J by 4 bases; unmatched bases: 6. In DNA, the CDR3 is TGTGCCAGCAGGACAGGGCCGGAGAATCAGCCCCAGCATTTT. Protein product: CASRTGPENQPQHF.

For this clone: At one of its ends the junction is not consistent with the germline gene, which may arise from a read error. The V gene is TRBV7-7, the J gene TRBJ2-3, with 7 bases matching TRBD1. There are 16 residues in the CDR3. Germline-derived CDR1 and CDR2 are SSHAT and FNYEAQ (reference sequence). Here the CDR3 reads CASSLGNRGGTDTQYF. CDR3 DNA sequence: TGTGCTAGCAGCTTGGGAAACAGGGGTGGAACAGATACGCAGTATTTT.